The clone carrying this T cell receptor beta chain occurred many times. The antigen is not known. The data are from a study of T cells in Graves' hyperthyroidism and ophthalmopathy. Authors of the study amplified TCR beta CDR3 regions from RNA transcripts. First-round RT-PCR with HTBI primers amplified the TCR CDR3 region. TCRdb passed the multiplex PCR reads through MiXCR, listing each CDR3 protein once. The sample has approximately 380,000 distinct CDR3 sequences; 11% to 15% are singletons. Clinical symptoms, serum thyroxine and TRAb, thyroid ultrasound and orbital computed tomography together formed the diagnostic basis. The study, taken as a whole, reports: It was a median about 7.1 months before onset that the model predicted ophthalmopathy. Ophthalmopathy was separated from stable hyperthyroidism by a 13 V-J model.

This sequence originates from a man aged 50 or older with Graves' ophthalmopathy. Specimen: blood.

Written as DNA, the CDR3 is TGTGCCAGCTCACCACGCGACAGGGCGACCCAAGAGACCCAGTACTTC. Protein sequence: CASSPRDRATQETQYF. The V gene is TRBV18, the J gene TRBJ2-5; 7 bases line up with TRBD1. V was clipped by 1 base and J by 1 base; unmatched bases: 6. CDR3 length: 16 amino acids. Germline V gives CDR1 KGHSH, CDR2 LQKENI.